The entry below gives a single T cell receptor beta chain sequence along with its context. Antigen: not known. The junction departs from germline at one end; a sequencing error may be responsible. The entry originates in a study of T cell responses to AZD1222 COVID-19 vaccine. The wider study: Second-dose recipients at about 4 or about 12 weeks were treated as one pooled group.

General observations from the study: None of the repertoires were sampled until the peak T cell response had passed. There were vaccine-associated CD4 TCRs across spike, dominant at 160-218 and 743-854. Recipients of two AZD1222 doses showed rising Spike-specific TCR breadth and depth.

The repertoire was sequenced with immunoSEQ multiplex PCR; TCRdb's copy has only in-frame clones and lacks some. This table holds approximately 82,000 clones, roughly 90% found once. This receptor was taken from an adult in good health. The sample here was peripheral blood, taken on day 0 of AZD1222 vaccination.

Here the CDR3 DNA reads TGTGCTAGCAGCTTAGACGGAGGGCAGCGACAAGAGACCCAGTACTTC. Amino acid sequence: CASSLDGGQRQETQYF. The V and J genes are TRBV7-7 and TRBJ2-5; TRBD2 is a possible D gene (6 bases). Germline lookup yields CDR1 SSHAT and CDR2 FNYEAQ (reference sequence). The CDR3 has 16 amino acids.